This TCR beta chain was observed in a study of blood T cell repertoires in COVID-19. Across the whole study: COVID-19 samples, acute and convalescent, were from the United States, Italy and Spain. T cells, B-cell-depleted T cells, or PBMCs supplied cDNA or gDNA.

In the study's own analysis: Estimation of nucleated cell counts was performed using reference gene primer amplification. The assay was immunoSEQ multiplex PCR, and TCRdb's table has in-frame clones only and misses some. That table is the source of V, J and clone size, and D and trimming were worked out from the DNA. The repertoire consists of around 260,000 clones, with over 75% occurring once and the leading ten covering roughly 14%. This clone was seen ten or more times. Trimming removed 4 bases from V and 6 bases from J; junction bases left unmatched: 7. The germline CDR1 and CDR2 sequences are SGHRS and YFSETQ. The CDR3 contains 14 residues.

This chain links TRBV5-1 with TRBJ2-7; 10 bases are a match to TRBD2. The material sequenced was peripheral blood. The TCR was taken from a human donor in a cohort sampled during active COVID-19. The CDR3 nucleotides read TGCGCCAGCAGCGGGCTCAGCGGGAGGGGCGAGCAGTACTTC. It yields the protein CASSGLSGRGEQYF. The full variable domain, rest sourced from reference TRBV5-1 and TRBJ2-7, is KAGVTQTPRYLIKTRGQQVTLSCSPISGHRSVSWYQQTPGQGLQFLFEYFSETQRNKGNFPGRFSGRQFSNSRSEMNVSTLELGDSALYLCASSGLSGRGEQYFGPGTRLTVT.